The subject of this entry is one T cell receptor (beta chain). It lacks a known antigen. Per-nucleotide qualities are absent, and no much larger clonotype sits a single base away. These data come from a study of T cell responses to AZD1222 COVID-19 vaccine (dated by TCRdb to about 2021). About the full investigation: TCR sequencing was performed for 230 to 250 trial participants, of whom 207 were given two doses of AZD1222 and around 25 were given two doses of MenACWY control vaccine. Trial participants were enrolled by age into subgroups of 18-55, 56-69 and 70-plus years, and 148, 28 and 57 TCR-sequenced participants, respectively, were included in these subgroups.

The CDR3 runs 15 residues from the cysteine to the phenylalanine. CDR3 DNA only is kept here, 45 bases in frame from base 1. CDR1 and CDR2 (SGHDT, YYEEEE) derive from the germline V gene. The V end loses 0 bases and the J end loses 0 bases, and a stretch of 7 bases separates them. Study-level results and caveats: In the small 56-69-year group, the increase in depth fell short of significance, most likely because of low power. Reportedly, almost half of the unique spike-specific TCRs recognized epitopes lying outside the regions that are mutated in the B.1.351 and B.1.1.7 variants. CD4 TCRs associated with the vaccine covered the entire spike protein, and the dominant responses were in regions 160-218 and 743-854. Because no day 14 peak-response samples were available, repertoires were characterized only after the peak T cell response. A significant rise in spike-specific TCR breadth and depth was observed after two AZD1222 doses relative to day 0 and relative to MenACWY recipients. Conclusions about previously exposed vaccinees were limited because only 6 or 7 AZD1222 recipients were SARS-CoV-2 seropositive at baseline. Participants were mostly white British and included more females than males, and it was suggested by the authors that clonal diversity may have been underestimated.

The CDR3 regions of human TCRbeta chains were analyzed by immunosequencing. The paper's data handling went like this. TCRs in the repertoires were matched against a reference library of SARS-CoV-2-specific TCRs that had been generated with the MIRA antigen-specificity platform. Breadth was defined as the fraction of unique TCRs that were SARS-CoV-2-associated, and depth was defined as the fraction of total T cells that were SARS-CoV-2-associated. Using the MIRA data, each spike-specific TCR was assigned both to the spike region to which the TCR was reactive and to a CD4 or CD8 class. Log10-transformed breadth and depth values were compared by one-way ANOVA with Sidak's multiple comparisons tests. TCRdb took this table from immuneACCESS and kept in-frame rearrangements with V and J called. Such tables lack part of the clones; where checked against another copy, unresolved V genes explain under half of the gap, and the rest is unexplained. D and trimming were read from the DNA, whereas the V and J calls and clone size are those reported in that table. For this sample the table gives around 150,000 clones, of which about 90% were detected only once. The ten largest clones take up around 0.99% of the sample.

Explained via the paper, the time point label denotes: about 28 days (+/-7) after the second vaccine dose. Because spike-specific TCR depth and breadth did not differ between the two schedules, AZD1222 recipients who got a second dose at roughly 4 weeks were pooled with those who got a second dose at roughly 12 weeks. Samples from vaccinated people were obtained from the UK trials COV001 and COV002, which included a single-blind randomized controlled phase 2/3 trial of AZD1222 (ChAdOx1 nCoV-19) in healthy adults. For TCRbeta chain sequencing, PBMC samples from trial participants were taken at day 0 and at day 28 after the second dose.

This clonotype was sampled from an adult who received the AZD1222 COVID-19 vaccine. The sample consisted of peripheral blood, taken 28 days after the second AZD1222 dose. This chain is built from TRBV5-6 and TRBJ2-1, with TRBD1 tentatively as D gene (6 bases match). The nucleotides read TGTGCCAGCAGCTTGGGGGGGCTCTCCTACAATGAGCAGTTCTTC. Translated, it reads CASSLGGLSYNEQFF. Extended through the reference TRBV5-6 and TRBJ2-1 proteins, this CDR3 yields the full variable domain: DAGVTQSPTHLIKTRGQQVTLRCSPKSGHDTVSWYQQALGQGPQFIFQYYEEEERQRGNFPDRFSGHQFPNYSSELNVNALLLGDSALYLCASSLGGLSYNEQFFGPGTRLTVL.